Following are 8 T cell receptor beta chains from one sample sequenced in a study of blood T cells in healthy people across ages. Using a J-beta primer mix together with a sample-barcoded 5' primer, a second PCR was run for about 7 to 12 cycles. TCRdb reprocessed the 5' RACE reads via MiXCR and lists one record per CDR3 protein. The sample records 1.4 million to 1.5 million distinct CDR3 sequences, roughly 40% being singletons. Material for sequencing was blood. All receptors come from a woman younger than 30 in good health.

The V gene is TRBV27, the J gene TRBJ2-7; no clear D gene. The germline V and J ends were trimmed by 0 bases and 6 bases, with 12 bases remaining between them. Germline V CDR1 and CDR2: MNHEY, SMNVEV (reference sequence). CDR3 length: 14 residues. The CDR3 coding sequence is TGTGCCAGCAGTTTATCGTTAACCACACGCGAGCAGTACTTC. Its protein product is CASSLSLTTREQYF.

This clonotype was seen more than once but under ten times. CDR3 residues: CASSSVGAQFF. The CDR3 DNA follows: TGTGCCAGCAGCTCAGTCGGTGCGCAGTTCTTC. This chain connects TRBV7-2 to TRBJ2-1, with D uncertain. The V gene's germline CDR1 is SGHTA and CDR2 FQGNSA. The ends were cut back, 4 bases at V and 12 bases at J, with 10 bases in the middle. The CDR3 totals 11 residues.

This clonotype was counted ten times or more. The chain links TRBV12-3 or TRBV12-4 to TRBJ2-1, with TRBD1 matching over 8 bases. The CDR3 is 16 amino acids. Trimming cost V 1 base and J 1 base; bases outside gene matches: 3. CDR3 nucleotides: TGTGCCAGCAGTTTAGTGGGACAGGCTTCCTACAATGAGCAGTTCTTC. It is translated as CASSLVGQASYNEQFF.

The table lists this clonotype with a few counts. The chain combines TRBV29-1 with TRBJ2-7, with a tentative D call TRBD2 (5 bases). Germline assignment: CDR1 SQVTM and CDR2 ANQGSEA. This CDR3 region has 12 residues. Trimming pared 7 bases from V and 5 bases from J, leaving 15 bases between. CDR3 DNA: TGCAGCGCCACGGCGGGCCTCCACGAGCAGTACTTC. Protein sequence: CSATAGLHEQYF.

V and J are TRBV4-1 and TRBJ2-1; 7 bases are shared with TRBD1. The J call is doubtful: the DNA matches TRBJ2-7 better. Germline V gene data show CDR1 as MGHRA and CDR2 as YSYEKL. This CDR3 has 15 residues. The CDR3 sequence: CASSQMGTAYNEQYF. The CDR3, as DNA: TGCGCCAGCAGCCAAATGGGGACAGCTTACAATGAGCAGTACTTC.

This clonotype was counted ten times or more. The rearrangement uses TRBV5-1 and TRBJ2-3; TRBD2 matches 10 bases. The germline gives CDR1 SGHRS, CDR2 YFSETQ. The CDR3 covers 16 residues. With V trimmed by 0 bases and J by 2 bases, 3 bases remained unmatched. DNA of the CDR3: TGCGCCAGCAGCTTGGCACTAGCGGGGCCCACAGATACGCAGTATTTT. Protein sequence: CASSLALAGPTDTQYF.

This clonotype was recorded a few times. The chain joins TRBV5-1 to TRBJ1-2; TRBD1 matches at 10 bases. CDR3 length equals 16 residues. The V and J ends lost 2 bases and 6 bases, in that order; junction bases with no gene match: 10. The germline CDR1 and CDR2 sequences are SGHRS and YFSETQ. The CDR3 is CASSFRQGAFGDGYTF. CDR3 sequence (DNA): TGCGCCAGCAGCTTTAGACAGGGGGCTTTTGGAGATGGCTACACCTTC.

This clonotype was seen only a few times. The chain recombines TRBV2 with TRBJ2-1, with 8 bases aligning to TRBD1. V lost 4 bases and J lost 3; bases outside the gene matches: 5. This CDR3 contains 15 residues. CDR1 is SNHLY and CDR2 is FYNNEI in the germline V gene. CDR3 protein: CASSAGTGNYNEQFF. CDR3 DNA sequence: TGTGCCAGCAGTGCAGGGACAGGTAACTACAATGAGCAGTTCTTC.